This section outlines one T cell receptor beta chain sequence together with its context. This clone showed up just a few times. Its antigen is not yet known. No per-base quality is available; no much larger clone lies one base away. The data were obtained in a study of metastatic and nonmetastatic thyroid tumors (dated by TCRdb to about 2020). About the full investigation: The researchers compared repertoires between peripheral blood samples and tumor or nodule tissue samples from patients with malignant or benign thyroid disease. The research as a whole found: In both blood and tumor samples, TCR beta diversity was reported to be significantly higher in malignant tumors than in benign nodules.

None of the patients had been given any treatment before thyroid surgery. Using T-cell receptor beta sequencing, the study looked back at clinical samples from patients collected from the early 2010s to the late 2010s. The library was generated by PCR. This sample was sequenced with an Illumina HiSeq 4000. High-throughput sequencing was used to profile the TCR beta-chain CDR3 region of every patient. The authors' pipeline ran thus. A classifier to discriminate distant-metastatic papillary thyroid cancer patients was built from CDR3 differences across clinicopathological groups. To measure repertoire diversity the researchers used the Shannon index, while the Morisita-Horn index served to gauge how similar the tumor and blood repertoires were. The raw public reads went through TCRdb reprocessing: fastp at Q25, MiXCR clone calling, in-frame beta chains kept. It is TCRdb's table, rather than the study itself, that gives the V and J calls and clone size. This sample comprises 26,000 or so clones, around 3.9% of them detected only once. Around 3.1% of the sample belongs to the ten largest clones.

Material for sequencing was blood. The sequence came from a male donor with papillary thyroid cancer or a benign thyroid nodule (not recorded which). Some clones in this sample may be carry-over from other donors' samples.

The DNA reads as follows: TGTGCTAGTGCCAGGGGCAGGGACGGGACAGATACGCAGTATTTT. The resulting protein is CASARGRDGTDTQYF. The chain is assembled from TRBV12-5 and TRBJ2-3; TRBD1 might be the D gene, on 6 matching bases. Between the V and J ends, shortened by 7 bases and 3 bases respectively, the junction contains 17 bases. The CDR3 measures 15 amino acids from cysteine to phenylalanine. Kept here is only the CDR3 DNA, which spans 45 bases and is read in frame from base 1. Per the germline V gene, LGHNT is the CDR1 and FRNRAP is the CDR2.